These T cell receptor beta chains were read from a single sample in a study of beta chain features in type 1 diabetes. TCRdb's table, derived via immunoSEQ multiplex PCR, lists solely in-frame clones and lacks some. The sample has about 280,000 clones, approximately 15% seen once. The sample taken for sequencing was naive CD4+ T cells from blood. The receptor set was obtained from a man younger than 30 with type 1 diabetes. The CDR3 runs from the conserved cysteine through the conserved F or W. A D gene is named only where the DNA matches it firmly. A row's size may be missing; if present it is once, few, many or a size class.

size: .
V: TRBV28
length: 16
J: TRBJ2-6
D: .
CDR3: CASSPGLGSGANVLTF
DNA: TGTGCCAGCAGTCCGGGTCTCGGCTCTGGGGCCAACGTCCTGACTTTC

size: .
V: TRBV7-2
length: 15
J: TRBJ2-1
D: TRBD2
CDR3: CASSLGLASYNEQFF
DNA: TGTGCCAGCAGCTTAGGACTAGCCTCCTACAATGAGCAGTTCTTC

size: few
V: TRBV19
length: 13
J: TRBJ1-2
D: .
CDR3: CASSGSSRYGYTF
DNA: TGTGCCAGTAGTGGCTCCTCCCGCTATGGCTACACCTTC

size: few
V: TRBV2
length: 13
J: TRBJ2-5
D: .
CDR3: CASNRDGGETQYF
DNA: TGTGCCAGCAACCGGGACGGGGGTGAGACCCAGTACTTC

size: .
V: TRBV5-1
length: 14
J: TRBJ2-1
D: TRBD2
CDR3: CASKREGSYNEQFF
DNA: TGCGCCAGTAAGCGGGAGGGGTCCTACAATGAGCAGTTCTTC

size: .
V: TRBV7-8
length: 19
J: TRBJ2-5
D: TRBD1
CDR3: CASGASGTGRSWLGETQYF
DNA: TGTGCCAGCGGAGCTTCCGGGACAGGGAGGAGTTGGCTTGGGGAGACCCAGTACTTC

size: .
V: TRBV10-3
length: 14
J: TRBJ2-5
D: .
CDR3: CAISDSADQETQYF
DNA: TGTGCCATCAGTGATTCGGCGGACCAAGAGACCCAGTACTTC

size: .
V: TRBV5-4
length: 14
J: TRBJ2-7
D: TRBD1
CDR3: CASSEGQRSYEQYF
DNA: TGTGCCAGCAGCGAGGGACAGCGTTCCTACGAGCAGTACTTC

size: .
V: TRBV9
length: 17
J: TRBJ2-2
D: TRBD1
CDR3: CASSVGRGDRVTGELFF
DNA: TGTGCCAGCAGCGTAGGAAGGGGGGACAGGGTCACCGGGGAGCTGTTTTTT

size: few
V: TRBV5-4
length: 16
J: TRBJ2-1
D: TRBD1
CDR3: CASSLAPGGSYNEQFF
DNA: TGTGCCAGCAGCTTGGCGCCAGGGGGCTCCTACAATGAGCAGTTCTTC

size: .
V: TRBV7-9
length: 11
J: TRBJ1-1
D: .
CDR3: CASSFGTEAFF
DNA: TGTGCCAGCAGCTTCGGCACTGAAGCTTTCTTT

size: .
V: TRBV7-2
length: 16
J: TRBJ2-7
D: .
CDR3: CASSLVGGQPTYEQYF
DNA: TGTGCCAGCAGCTTAGTGGGGGGACAGCCTACCTACGAGCAGTACTTC

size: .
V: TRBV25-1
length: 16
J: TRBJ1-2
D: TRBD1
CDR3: CASSGDRGLSNYGYTF
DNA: TGTGCCAGCAGTGGCGACAGGGGGTTATCTAACTATGGCTACACCTTC

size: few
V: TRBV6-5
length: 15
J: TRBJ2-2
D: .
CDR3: CASRLPPTGSGELFF
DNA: TGTGCCAGCAGACTTCCCCCTACAGGGTCCGGGGAGCTGTTTTTT

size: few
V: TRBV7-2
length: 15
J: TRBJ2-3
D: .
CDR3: CASSLAQGYTDTQYF
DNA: TGTGCCAGCAGCTTAGCCCAGGGCTACACAGATACGCAGTATTTT

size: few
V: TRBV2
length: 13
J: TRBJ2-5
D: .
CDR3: CASSGSASGTQYF
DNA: TGTGCCAGCAGTGGGAGTGCTAGTGGAACCCAGTACTTC

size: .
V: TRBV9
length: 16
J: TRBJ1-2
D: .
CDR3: CASSVASGRFNYGYTF
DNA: TGTGCCAGCAGCGTAGCTAGCGGCAGATTTAACTATGGCTACACCTTC

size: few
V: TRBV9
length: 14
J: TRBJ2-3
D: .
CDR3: CASSLDYGTDTQYF
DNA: TGTGCCAGCAGCCTGGACTACGGCACAGATACGCAGTATTTT

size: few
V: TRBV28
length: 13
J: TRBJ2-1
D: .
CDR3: CASSSFSFGRQFF
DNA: TGTGCCAGCAGTTCCTTTTCATTTGGGCGGCAGTTCTTC

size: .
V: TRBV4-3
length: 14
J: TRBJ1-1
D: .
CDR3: CASSQEAGNTEAFF
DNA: TGCGCCAGCAGCCAAGAGGCGGGGAACACTGAAGCTTTCTTT

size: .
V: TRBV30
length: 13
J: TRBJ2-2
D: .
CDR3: CAWSGTGTGELFF
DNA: TGTGCCTGGAGTGGCACAGGCACCGGGGAGCTGTTTTTT

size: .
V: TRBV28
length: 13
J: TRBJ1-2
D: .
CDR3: CASSFARRDGYTF
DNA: TGTGCCAGCAGTTTCGCCAGGCGAGACGGCTACACCTTC

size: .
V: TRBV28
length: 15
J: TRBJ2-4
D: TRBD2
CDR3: CASSRRAGAWNIQYF
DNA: TGTGCCAGCAGTCGTCGGGCGGGAGCCTGGAACATTCAGTACTTC

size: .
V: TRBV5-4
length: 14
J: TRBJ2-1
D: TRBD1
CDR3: CASSRRQGSTMQFF
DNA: TGTGCCAGCAGCCGCAGACAGGGGTCGACAATGCAGTTCTTC

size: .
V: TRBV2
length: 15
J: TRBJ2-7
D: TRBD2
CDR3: CASVTGTSGRYEQYF
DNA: TGTGCCAGCGTCACCGGGACTAGCGGGAGATACGAGCAGTACTTC

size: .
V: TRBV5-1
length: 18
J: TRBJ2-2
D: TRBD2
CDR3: CASSLGSGSAPSTGELFF
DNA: TGCGCCAGCAGCTTGGGCAGCGGGAGCGCGCCGAGCACCGGGGAGCTGTTTTTT

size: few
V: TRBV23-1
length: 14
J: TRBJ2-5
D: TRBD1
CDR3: CASSLKDRGETQYF
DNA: TGCGCCAGCAGTCTCAAGGACAGGGGCGAGACCCAGTACTTC